This T cell receptor beta chain was observed in a study of cytomegalovirus exposure and HLA in healthy donors. General observations from the study: Most CMV-associated TCR beta chains appeared HLA-restricted in a later analysis. Later analysis found that TCR beta chains associated with HLA were more clonally expanded than other, equally common chains. As confirmed in vitro, a few CMV-associated chains were specific for CMV antigens.

Details on this clone: Its antigen remains unidentified.

In the PCR, 60 Vbeta and 13 Jbeta primers were used. Assay: immunoSEQ multiplex PCR; the TCRdb copy retains only in-frame clones and omits some. Among 110,000 or so clones, nearly 70% were seen once, and the ten largest hold roughly 5.5%. This sequence originates from a woman in her 70s in good health and CMV-seropositive. The sequencing sample was made of PBMCs.

CDR3 nucleotides: TGTGCCTCAGCGACAGGGGTGAGCAATCAGCCCCAGCATTTT. The encoded protein is CASATGVSNQPQHF. The V gene is TRBV30, the J gene TRBJ1-5; TRBD1 matches 8 bases. The CDR3 consists of 14 residues. Trimming removed 7 bases from V and 1 base from J; junction bases left unmatched: 6. The germline V gene has CDR1 GTSNPN and CDR2 SVGIG (reference sequence).